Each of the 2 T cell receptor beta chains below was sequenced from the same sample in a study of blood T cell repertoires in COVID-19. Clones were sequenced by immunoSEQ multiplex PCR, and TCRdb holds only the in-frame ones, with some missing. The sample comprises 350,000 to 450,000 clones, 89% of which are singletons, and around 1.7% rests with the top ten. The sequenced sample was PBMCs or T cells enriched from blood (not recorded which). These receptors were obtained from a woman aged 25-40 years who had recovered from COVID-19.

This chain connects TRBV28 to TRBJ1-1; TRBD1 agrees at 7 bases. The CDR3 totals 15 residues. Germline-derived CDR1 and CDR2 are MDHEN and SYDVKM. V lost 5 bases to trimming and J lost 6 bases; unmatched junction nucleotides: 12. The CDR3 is CASSPPDRSMPEAFF. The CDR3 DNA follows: TGTGCCAGCAGTCCTCCGGACAGGTCTATGCCTGAAGCTTTCTTT.

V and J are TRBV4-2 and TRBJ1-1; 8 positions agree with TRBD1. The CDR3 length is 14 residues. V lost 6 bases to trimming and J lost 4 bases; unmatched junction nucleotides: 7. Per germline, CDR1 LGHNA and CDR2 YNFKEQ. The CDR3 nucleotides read TGTGCCAGCAGGACAGGGGCCGGGAGCACTGAAGCTTTCTTT. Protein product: CASRTGAGSTEAFF.